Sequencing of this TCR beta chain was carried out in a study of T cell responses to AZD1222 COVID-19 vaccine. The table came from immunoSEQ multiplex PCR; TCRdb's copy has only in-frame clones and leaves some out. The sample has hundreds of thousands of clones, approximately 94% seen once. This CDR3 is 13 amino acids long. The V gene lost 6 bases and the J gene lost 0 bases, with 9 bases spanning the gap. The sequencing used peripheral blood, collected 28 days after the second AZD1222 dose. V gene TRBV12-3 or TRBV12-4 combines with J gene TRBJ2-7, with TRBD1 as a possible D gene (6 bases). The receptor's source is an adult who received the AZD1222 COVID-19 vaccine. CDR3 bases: TGTGCCAGCAGGCGGACAGTCTCCTACGAGCAGTACTTC. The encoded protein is CASRRTVSYEQYF.